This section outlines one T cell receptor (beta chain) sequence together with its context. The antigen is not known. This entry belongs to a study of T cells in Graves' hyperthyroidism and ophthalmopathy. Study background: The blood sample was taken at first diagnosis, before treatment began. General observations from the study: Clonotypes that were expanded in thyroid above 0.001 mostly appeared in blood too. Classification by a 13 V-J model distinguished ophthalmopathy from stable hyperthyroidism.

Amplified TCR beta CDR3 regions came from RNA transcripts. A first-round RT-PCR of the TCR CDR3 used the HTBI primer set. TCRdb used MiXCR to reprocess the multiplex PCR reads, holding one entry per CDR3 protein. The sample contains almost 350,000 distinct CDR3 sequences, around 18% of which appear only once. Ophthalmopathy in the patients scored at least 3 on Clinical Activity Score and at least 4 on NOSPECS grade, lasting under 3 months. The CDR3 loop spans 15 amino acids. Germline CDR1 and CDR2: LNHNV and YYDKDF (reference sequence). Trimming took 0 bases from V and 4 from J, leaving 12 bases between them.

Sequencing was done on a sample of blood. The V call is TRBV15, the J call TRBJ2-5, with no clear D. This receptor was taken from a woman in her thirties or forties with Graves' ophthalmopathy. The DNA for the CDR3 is TGTGCCACCAGCAGAGATCTAGTACAGCGAGAGACCCAGTACTTC. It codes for CATSRDLVQRETQYF.